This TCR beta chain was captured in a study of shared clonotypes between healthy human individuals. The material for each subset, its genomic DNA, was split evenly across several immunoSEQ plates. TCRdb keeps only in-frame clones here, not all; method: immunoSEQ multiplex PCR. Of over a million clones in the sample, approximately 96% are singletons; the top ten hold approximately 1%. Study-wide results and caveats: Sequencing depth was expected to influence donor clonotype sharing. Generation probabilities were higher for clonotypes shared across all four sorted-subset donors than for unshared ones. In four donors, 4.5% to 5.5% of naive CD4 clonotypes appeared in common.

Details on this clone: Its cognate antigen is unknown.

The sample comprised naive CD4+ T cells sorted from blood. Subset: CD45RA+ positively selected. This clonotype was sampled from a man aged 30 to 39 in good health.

The CDR3 nucleotides are TGTGCCAGTAGTATATTCGAGGGGAGACAGCCCCAGCATTTT. This codes for CASSIFEGRQPQHF. This chain connects TRBV19 to TRBJ1-5; tentatively, D is TRBD1 (5 bases). Germline-derived CDR1 and CDR2 are LNHDA and SQIVND (reference sequence). The CDR3 contains 14 residues. Between the trimmed V and J ends, which lost 2 bases and 7 bases, there was a span of 12 bases.